This TCR beta chain was recovered during a study of PD-L1 blockade in urothelial cancer. Study at large: Patients, treated from 2014 onward, received atezolizumab 1,200 mg intravenously every 3 weeks.

Clones were read by immunoSEQ multiplex PCR, and TCRdb kept only the in-frame ones, dropping some. The table records 100,000 to 150,000 clones, more than 75% of them present only once. The CDR3 contains 15 residues. J was trimmed by 7 bases and V by 8 bases; bases with no gene match: 12. CDR1 is MNHEY, CDR2 SMNVEV, per germline (reference sequence). Stated time point: peripheral blood 6 weeks after treatment start. Source: PBMCs, taken around atezolizumab (anti-PD-L1) treatment. The chain uses TRBV27 and TRBJ2-7, with TRBD1 matching 12 bases. The receptor comes from a man aged 45-65 years with urothelial cancer. CDR3 coding DNA: TGTGCCAGCGGATCACCCGGGACAGGGGGCGGGGAGCAGTACTTC. Its protein is CASGSPGTGGGEQYF.